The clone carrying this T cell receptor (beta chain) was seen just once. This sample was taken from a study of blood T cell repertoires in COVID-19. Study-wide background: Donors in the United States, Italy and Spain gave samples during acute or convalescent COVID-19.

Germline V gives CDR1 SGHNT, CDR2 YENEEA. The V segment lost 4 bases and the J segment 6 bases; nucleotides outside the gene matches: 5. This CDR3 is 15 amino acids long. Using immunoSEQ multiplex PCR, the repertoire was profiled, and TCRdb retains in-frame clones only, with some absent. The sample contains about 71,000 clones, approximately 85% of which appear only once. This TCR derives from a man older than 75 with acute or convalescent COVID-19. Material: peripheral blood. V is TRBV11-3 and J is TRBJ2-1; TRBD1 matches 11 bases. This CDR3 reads CASSSRDRGVNEQFF. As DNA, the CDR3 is TGTGCCAGCAGCTCCCGGGACAGGGGGGTCAATGAGCAGTTCTTC.